This entry describes one T cell receptor beta chain. The antigen this receptor binds is unknown. The sample holds no much larger clone one base away, and base qualities are not on file. In the paper's terms, the treatment or condition label means: in vitro stimulation with specific CMV peptide epitopes to enrich CMV-specific T cells. These reads were obtained on an Illumina HiSeq 1500. Clones were called with MiXCR by TCRdb after fastp trimmed the public reads at Q25, and only in-frame beta chains were retained. Rows merge per CDR3 protein into single entries with the most common DNA and genes. A total of 800,000 to 950,000 distinct CDR3 sequences appear in this sample, 30% to 35% of them only once. The ten most abundant clones make up over 10% of the sample. These data come from a study of T cell repertoires in cytomegalovirus infection (dated by TCRdb to the late 2010s). Looking at the study overall: Alongside well-studied HLA-B-restricted epitopes, the peptide stimulations were aimed at recently identified HLA-C-restricted CMV epitopes, whose presentation resists viral immunomodulation. Donor HLA type was relevant to the analysis, as public TCR beta signatures indicated carriage of CMV infection together with the matching HLA type.

Overall study outcomes, separate from this receptor: In both this cohort and an independent 352-donor cohort, the cumulative frequency of public TCR beta family members distinguished carriers of CMV infection plus the relevant HLA type. The ex vivo response was dominated by HLA-C-restricted CMV-specific TCR beta clonotypes, and the single most frequent clonotype in two of eight donors was supplied by these HLA-C-restricted clonotypes.

V is reduced by 0 bases and J by 8 bases, leaving a spacing of 14 bases between them. CDR1 MGHRA and CDR2 YSYEKL were looked up in the germline V gene. From its cysteine to its phenylalanine, the CDR3 spans 16 amino acids. CDR3 DNA only is kept here, 48 bases in frame from base 1. Sequenced material: cultured CD8+ T cells from PBMCs, taken from culture after CMV antigen stimulation. Recombination connected TRBV4-1 to TRBJ2-6, and perhaps TRBD1 as D gene, on 6 matching bases. The sequence came from a human donor in good health (CMV status not recorded). Some clones in this sample may be carry-over from other donors' samples. The CDR3 protein is CASSQEPGHRPNVLTF. The bases are TGCGCCAGCAGCCAAGAACCGGGACACCGACCCAACGTCCTGACTTTC.